Following are 2 T cell receptor beta chains from one sample sequenced in a study of blood T cell repertoires in COVID-19. Clones were sequenced by immunoSEQ multiplex PCR, and TCRdb holds only the in-frame ones, with some missing. This table holds about 260,000 clones, around four fifths found once. The sample taken for sequencing was peripheral blood. The source of these receptors is a man in his sixties with acute or convalescent COVID-19.

The chain carries TRBV19 and TRBJ2-3, with D perhaps matching TRBD1 (6 bases). V was pared by 7 bases and J by 1 base, with 15 bases between. This CDR3 region has 15 residues. Germline CDR1 is LNHDA and CDR2 is SQIVND (reference sequence). CDR3 sequence (DNA): TGTGCCAGTAAATTGGGGGCCGGGCGCACAGATACGCAGTATTTT. It yields the protein CASKLGAGRTDTQYF.

This chain uses TRBV19 with TRBJ1-1; 8 bases are a match to TRBD1. Looked up from germline, CDR1 is LNHDA and CDR2 is SQIVND (reference sequence). The V gene end was trimmed by 7 bases and the J gene end by 6 bases; junction bases not matched to a gene: 13. The CDR3 is made up of 15 amino acids. CDR3 loop: CASTLGQGASAEAFF. Written as DNA, the CDR3 is TGTGCCAGTACCCTAGGGCAGGGGGCGAGCGCTGAAGCTTTCTTT.